This TCR beta chain comes out of a study of coeliac disease. At the level of the study: Disease groups: newly diagnosed active, refractory type I, gluten-free-diet controlled. Study-wide findings and caveats: Intraepithelial and lamina propria fractions were not highly pure, so cross-contamination was possible. Of coeliac lamina propria samples, 9 of 18 held published gliadin-specific TRB sequences, versus 1 of 6 controls.

The data were produced by immunoSEQ multiplex PCR, yet TCRdb's version contains in-frame clones alone and is incomplete. Of more than 2,000 clones in the sample, roughly three fifths were seen once. One frozen roughly 480,000-cell aliquot per fraction was sequenced. V shed 5 bases, J shed 5 bases, and the junction held 11 bases outside the gene matches. The CDR3 totals 15 residues. In germline, CDR1 is LGHNA, CDR2 YNFKEQ. In its sample, this clone was seen a few times. The target antigen is unknown. The origin of this receptor is a woman in her 70s with celiac disease on a gluten-free diet. Sequences were obtained from lamina propria lymphocytes from the gut. J is TRBJ1-2 and V is TRBV4-2; TRBD1 agrees at 7 bases. Here the CDR3 reads CASSSRGRGNYGYTF. CDR3 nucleotides: TGTGCCAGCAGCTCCCGGGGCAGGGGGAATTATGGCTACACCTTC.